This TCR beta chain was sequenced in a study of T cells in Graves' hyperthyroidism and ophthalmopathy. Subjects aged 18 to 65 presented with newly diagnosed hyperthyroidism of less than 2 months' duration. Diagnosing involved the use of clinical symptoms, serum thyroxine and TRAb, thyroid ultrasound and orbital computed tomography. Each 10 ml fresh peripheral blood draw supplied the PBMCs. V lost 2 bases to trimming and J lost 6 bases; unmatched junction nucleotides: 4. The CDR3 runs 15 residues. CDR1 and CDR2 from the germline V gene are LGHNA and YNFKEQ. From RNA transcripts, TCR beta CDR3 regions were amplified. The primer set for the first-round RT-PCR of the TCR CDR3 was HTBI. In TCRdb, the multiplex PCR reads were re-called with MiXCR into one record per CDR3 protein. The data show about 380,000 distinct CDR3 sequences, around 13% seen once.

This rearrangement joins TRBV4-2 to TRBJ2-1; TRBD2 matches 10 bases. This receptor was identified in an older woman with Graves' hyperthyroidism. Material for sequencing was blood. The CDR3 DNA reads TGTGCCAGCAGCCAAAGAGCGGGAGGGTTCAATGAGCAGTTCTTC. Its protein product is CASSQRAGGFNEQFF.